What follows is one T cell receptor (beta chain) and its context. The antigen remains unidentified. A read error may be the cause here, since a much bigger clone is one base away. V was pared by 2 bases and J by 0 bases, with 17 bases of the junction left unmatched. The CDR3 runs to 21 residues. Germline CDR1 reads MDHEN; CDR2 reads SYDVKM. The data belong to a study of tumor-infiltrating lymphocytes in primary liver carcinoma. Study overall: The study reported T1-T3 N0M0 tumors spanning 4.2 to 10 cm.

With a constant-region primer, TCR beta cDNA was made from 450 to 650 ng of total RNA. ARM-PCR, slightly modified, supplied the TCR beta libraries through three nested multiplex PCR rounds. TRBV1-TRBV30 forward primers paired with a C-beta reverse primer were used in the first two PCR rounds, which ran roughly 9 cycles each. MiXCR, run by TCRdb on the multiplex PCR reads, gives a single entry per CDR3 protein. The data contain approximately 100,000 distinct CDR3 sequences, 65% to 75% of them singletons. Whole-study findings and limits: Just around 8-25% of top clones spanned all five tumor regions. Tumor-blood pairs (like tumor-adjacent pairs) overlapped less than tumor region pairs did.

Both RNA and DNA were isolated together from around 20-30 mg of bulk tissue that had not been sorted. The sequence was collected from a woman aged 60 to 75 with primary liver carcinoma and hepatitis B virus infection. Sample: liver tumor tissue from sampling region 2. The subset: tumor region T2, inferior pole. The rearrangement joins TRBV28 to TRBJ2-3, with 10 bases matching TRBD1. The CDR3 bases are TGTGCCAGCAGTTTAGAGATGGACAGGGGGGGAACTATAACCAGCACAGATACGCAGTATTTT. This encodes CASSLEMDRGGTITSTDTQYF.